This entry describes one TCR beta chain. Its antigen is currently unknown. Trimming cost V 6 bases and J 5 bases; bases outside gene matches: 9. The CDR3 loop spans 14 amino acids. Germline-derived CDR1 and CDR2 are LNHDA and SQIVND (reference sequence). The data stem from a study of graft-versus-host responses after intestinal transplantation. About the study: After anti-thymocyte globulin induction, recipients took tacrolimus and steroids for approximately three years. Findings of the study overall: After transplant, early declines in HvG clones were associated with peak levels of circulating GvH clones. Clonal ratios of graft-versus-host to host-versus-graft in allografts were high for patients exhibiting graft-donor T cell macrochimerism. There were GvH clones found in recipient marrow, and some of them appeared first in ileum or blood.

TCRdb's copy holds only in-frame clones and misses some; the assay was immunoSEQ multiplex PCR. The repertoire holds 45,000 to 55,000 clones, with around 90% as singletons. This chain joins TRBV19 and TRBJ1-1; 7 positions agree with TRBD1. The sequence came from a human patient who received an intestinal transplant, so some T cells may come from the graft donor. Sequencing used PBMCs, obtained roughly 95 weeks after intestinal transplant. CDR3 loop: CASSPTGKMTEAFF. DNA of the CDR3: TGTGCCAGTAGCCCGACAGGGAAGATGACTGAAGCTTTCTTT.